This T cell receptor beta chain comes out of a study of blood T cell repertoires in COVID-19. Looking at the study overall: PBMCs, B-cell-depleted T cells, or T cells provided the cDNA or gDNA that made up the material.

Participant age was roughly 18 to 90 years, and participants resided in about 25 US areas. Each recovered donor of Cohort 3 presented with two negative PCRs, clearance, or symptom resolution. J lost 5 bases, V lost 6 bases, and 10 bases had no gene match. The CDR3 spans 17 residues. Per the germline V gene, CDR1 is SGHTA and CDR2 is FQGTGA. Some clones are missing from TCRdb's copy, which holds only in-frame ones; the method was immunoSEQ multiplex PCR. The sample consists of approximately 300,000 clones, roughly 89% of them appearing once. The sequence was obtained from a man aged 55 to 70 who had recovered from COVID-19. This chain uses TRBV7-3 with TRBJ2-2; 12 nucleotides agree with TRBD2. Sequenced sample: PBMCs or T cells enriched from blood (not recorded which). For the CDR3, the DNA is TGTGCCAGCAGGATCCACCTAGCGGGAGGGCAAACCGGGGAGCTGTTTTTT. Residues: CASRIHLAGGQTGELFF. The full variable domain, in which reference TRBV7-3 and TRBJ2-2 provide the parts outside the CDR3, is GAGVSQTPSNKVTEKGKYVELRCDPISGHTALYWYRQSLGQGPEFLIYFQGTGAADDSGLPNDRFFAVRPEGSVSTLKIQRTERGDSAVYLCASRIHLAGGQTGELFFGEGSRLTVL.